This paragraph covers one T cell receptor beta chain sequence. It has no known antigen specificity. Base qualities are missing; no much larger clone stands one base away. The hyperthyroidism patients were between 18 and 65 years old and newly diagnosed, with a disease duration of less than 2 months. Patients with uncontrolled infections, other autoimmune diseases, pregnancy or lactation were excluded. Diagnoses were established on the basis of clinical symptoms, serum thyroxine and TRAb, thyroid ultrasound, and orbital computed tomography. For progressor patients, blood was drawn at the first diagnosis of hyperthyroidism, before any ophthalmopathy symptoms had appeared. Ficoll-Paque density gradient centrifugation was used to isolate PBMCs from about 10 ml of fresh peripheral blood. Patients classed as progressors first received a Graves' hyperthyroidism diagnosis and then went on to develop ophthalmopathy during follow-up. Total RNA was extracted using Trizol reagent, and RNA quality was assessed on an Agilent 2100 Bioanalyzer.

These data belong to a study of T cells in Graves' hyperthyroidism and ophthalmopathy (dated by TCRdb to between 2018 and 2020). Background for the entire study: Peripheral blood samples were taken at initial diagnosis, before any treatment was given. TCR V-J signatures able to tell the groups apart were searched for in a discovery cohort of 90 to 100 patients, of whom roughly 42 had Graves' ophthalmopathy and about 60 had stable Graves' hyperthyroidism. Prospective prediction of ophthalmopathy was tested in an independent validation cohort of some 20 hyperthyroidism patients and around 16 patients who later progressed to ophthalmopathy. The approximately 100 discovery patients were randomly split 7:3 into training and test sets. The study also compared thyroid tissue and blood T-cell repertoires from roughly six Graves' hyperthyroidism patients. After sampling, hyperthyroidism patients received methimazole starting at 30 mg daily, and ophthalmopathy patients received high-dose intravenous methylprednisolone. The paper describes TCR Vbeta CDR3 sequencing of 120 to 150 peripheral blood samples, made up of some 40 ophthalmopathy patients, around 78 hyperthyroidism patients and some 17 progressor patients.

Study-level results and caveats: In validation, the model predicted progression to ophthalmopathy a median of roughly 6.1 months before onset, with roughly 70% sensitivity and 72.22% specificity. Most expanded thyroid clonotypes (frequency above 0.001) were also found in blood, which suggests that blood repertoires may mirror thyroid immune responses. No statistical method was used to set the sample size in advance, and investigators knew the group allocation. A 13 V-J signature model separated ophthalmopathy from stable hyperthyroidism, with 87.88% sensitivity and around 84% specificity in cross-validation and 80%/75% in testing.

Amplification of TCR beta CDR3 regions was carried out from RNA transcripts. The first round of RT-PCR for the TCR CDR3 was performed with the HTBI primer set and the Qiagen OneStep RT-PCR kit. Libraries were constructed in a second round of multiplex PCR, after which size selection and purification were performed. The libraries were sequenced on an Illumina HiSeq2000 using paired-end 100 bp reads. The original pipeline was this. SOAPnuke was used to process the raw data, removing reads that contained adapters or uncalled bases, had a mean Phred below 15, or lacked an exact match to the constant primer or identifier. High-quality paired reads were merged with COPE v1.2.5, and unique nucleotide sequences were defined as clonotypes. MiTCR v1.1 was used to align clonotypes to the IMGT TRBV, TRBD and TRBJ reference segments. The analysis was restricted to V-J combinations with a frequency above 0.0001, which together covered 99.2% of the repertoires. The TCS score was defined as the ratio of F50 (clonal expansion) to E x V (chaos), calculated using BLOSUM62-based TCRdist between CDR3 peptides within each V-J. Welch's t-statistics and random forest reduced 500 to 550 V-J features to 13, which were used in a naive Bayes classifier (R e1071). Using fastp trimming at Q25 and MiXCR clonotype assembly, TCRdb reanalyzed the public sequencing data and kept in-frame beta chains. CDR3 protein sequences are deduplicated, and each keeps its most common genes and DNA. The V and J calls were determined by TCRdb, not by the authors. The sample data list hundreds of thousands of distinct CDR3 sequences, and under 20% of these were observed just once. The biggest ten clones account for 16% of the sample.

CDR1 and CDR2, per the germline V gene, are KGHDR and SFDVKD. From the cysteine up to the phenylalanine, the CDR3 has a length of 16 residues. This entry keeps only the CDR3 DNA: 48 bases, framed from base 1. Relative to germline, V is 3 bases shorter and J is 0 bases shorter, with 14 bases between their ends. The sequenced sample was blood. This sequence originates from a woman between 45 and 65 years old with Graves' hyperthyroidism that later progressed to Graves' ophthalmopathy. Rearrangement joined TRBV24-1 to TRBJ2-7; TRBD2 is a weak D gene call, 5 bases matching. The CDR3 protein sequence reads: CATSDGGGLSSYEQYF. The nucleotide sequence is TGTGCCACCAGTGATGGAGGCGGTTTGAGCTCCTACGAGCAGTACTTC.